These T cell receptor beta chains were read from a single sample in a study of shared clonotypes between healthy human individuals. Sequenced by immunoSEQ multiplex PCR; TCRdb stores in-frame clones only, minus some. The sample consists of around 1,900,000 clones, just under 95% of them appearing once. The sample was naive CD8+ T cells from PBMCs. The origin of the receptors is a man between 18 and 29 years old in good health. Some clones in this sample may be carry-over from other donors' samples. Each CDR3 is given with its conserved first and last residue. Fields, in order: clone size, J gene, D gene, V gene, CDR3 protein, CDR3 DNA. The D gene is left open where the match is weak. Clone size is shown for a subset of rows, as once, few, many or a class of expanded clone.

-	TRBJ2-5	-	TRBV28	CARGEGDQYF	TGTGCCCGGGGCGAGGGGGACCAGTACTTC
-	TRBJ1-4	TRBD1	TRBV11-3	CASTAAGGHTTNEKLFF	TGTGCCAGCACCGCCGCAGGGGGCCATACAACTAATGAAAAACTGTTTTTT
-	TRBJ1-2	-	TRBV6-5	CASSYSAVPYGYTF	TGTGCCAGCAGTTACTCGGCAGTTCCCTATGGCTACACCTTC
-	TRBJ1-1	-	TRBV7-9	CASSLSGTEAFF	TGTGCCAGCAGCTTATCAGGGACTGAAGCTTTCTTT
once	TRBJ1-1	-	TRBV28	CASSYFDSKNTEAFF	TGTGCCAGCAGTTATTTCGACAGCAAGAACACTGAAGCTTTCTTT
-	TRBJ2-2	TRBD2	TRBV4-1	CASSQGGSGTSGMGGELFF	TGCGCCAGCAGCCAAGGAGGATCCGGGACTAGCGGGATGGGCGGGGAGCTGTTTTTT
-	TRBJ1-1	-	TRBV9	CASKVGDANTEAFF	TGTGCCAGCAAGGTGGGGGACGCAAACACTGAAGCTTTCTTT
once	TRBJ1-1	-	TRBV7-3	CASSSPGYTEAFF	TGTGCCAGCAGCTCCCCCGGTTACACTGAAGCTTTCTTT
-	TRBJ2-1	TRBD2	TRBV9	CASSDRLAGGEYNEQFF	TGTGCCAGCAGCGACAGACTAGCGGGAGGGGAATACAATGAGCAGTTCTTC
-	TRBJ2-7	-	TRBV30	CAWSVRGYEQYF	TGTGCCTGGAGTGTTAGAGGATACGAGCAGTACTTC
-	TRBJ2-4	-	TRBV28	CASSGRGFGNIQYF	TGTGCCAGCAGCGGCAGGGGATTTGGGAACATTCAGTACTTC
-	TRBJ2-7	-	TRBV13	CASSPPGPGEQYF	TGTGCCAGCAGCCCCCCCGGACCCGGGGAGCAGTACTTC
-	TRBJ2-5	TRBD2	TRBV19	CASSTRQREGETQYF	TGTGCCAGTAGTACCAGGCAGCGGGAGGGAGAGACCCAGTACTTC
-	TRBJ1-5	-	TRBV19	CASSMSRNQPQHF	TGTGCCAGTAGTATGAGCCGAAATCAGCCCCAGCATTTT
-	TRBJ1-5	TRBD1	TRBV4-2	CASSPSGGENQPQHF	TGTGCCAGCAGCCCCTCAGGGGGTGAAAATCAGCCCCAGCATTTT
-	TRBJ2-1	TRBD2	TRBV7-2	CASSLASSGVVGYNEQFF	TGTGCCAGCAGCTTAGCGTCTAGCGGGGTGGTAGGGTACAATGAGCAGTTCTTC
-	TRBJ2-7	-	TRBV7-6	CASSLAEGFYEQYF	TGTGCCAGCAGCTTAGCGGAGGGGTTCTACGAGCAGTACTTC
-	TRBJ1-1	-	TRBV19	CASKQKNTEAFF	TGTGCCAGTAAACAGAAGAACACTGAAGCTTTCTTT
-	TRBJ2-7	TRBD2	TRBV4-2	CASTAGGRKGYEQYF	TGTGCCAGCACCGCAGGCGGGAGGAAGGGATACGAGCAGTACTTC
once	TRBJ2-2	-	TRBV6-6	CASRGGELFF	TGTGCCAGTCGGGGCGGGGAGCTGTTTTTT
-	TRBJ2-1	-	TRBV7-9	CASSLSGVLYNEQFF	TGTGCCAGCAGCTTATCAGGGGTCCTCTACAATGAGCAGTTCTTC
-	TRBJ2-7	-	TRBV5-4	CASSFGTNAIYEQYF	TGTGCCAGCAGCTTCGGGACAAACGCTATTTACGAGCAGTACTTC
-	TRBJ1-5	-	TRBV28	CASSIPLELGNQPQHF	TGTGCCAGCAGTATCCCCCTGGAATTAGGCAATCAGCCCCAGCATTTT
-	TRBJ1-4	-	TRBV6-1	CASSEGVRTRGEKLFF	TGTGCCAGCAGTGAAGGGGTCAGAACTCGGGGTGAAAAACTGTTTTTT
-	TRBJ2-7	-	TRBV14	CASSQVPAGEQYF	TGTGCCAGCAGCCAAGTCCCGGCTGGCGAGCAGTACTTC
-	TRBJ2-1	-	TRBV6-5	CASSYPWTTWGDEQFF	TGTGCCAGCAGTTATCCTTGGACTACCTGGGGGGATGAGCAGTTCTTC
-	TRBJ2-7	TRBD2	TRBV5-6	CASSLGGSGSTYEQYF	TGTGCCAGCAGCTTGGGGGGTAGCGGGAGCACCTACGAGCAGTACTTC
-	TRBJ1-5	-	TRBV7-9	CASSPTGNQPQHF	TGTGCCAGCAGCCCGACCGGAAATCAGCCCCAGCATTTT
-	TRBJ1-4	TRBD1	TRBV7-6	CASSPDRASTNEKLFF	TGTGCCAGCAGCCCGGACAGGGCGTCAACTAATGAAAAACTGTTTTTT
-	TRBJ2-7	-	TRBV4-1	CASSPPSYEQYF	TGCGCCAGCAGCCCCCCCTCCTACGAGCAGTACTTC
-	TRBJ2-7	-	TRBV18	CASSPGRSQTLYEQYF	TGTGCCAGCTCACCAGGGCGGAGTCAGACCCTCTACGAGCAGTACTTC
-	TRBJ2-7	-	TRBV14	CASSLGQRPYEQYF	TGTGCCAGCAGCCTAGGACAGCGACCCTACGAGCAGTACTTC
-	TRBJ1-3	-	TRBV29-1	CSVLPTGNTIYF	TGCAGCGTCCTACCGACTGGAAACACCATATATTTT
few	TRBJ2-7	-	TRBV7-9	CASSQAGSEQYF	TGTGCCAGCAGCCAAGCAGGCTCCGAGCAGTACTTC
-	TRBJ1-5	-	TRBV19	CASRIISGANQPQHF	TGTGCCAGTAGAATCATCTCGGGGGCCAATCAGCCCCAGCATTTT
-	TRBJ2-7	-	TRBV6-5	CASSESHEQYF	TGTGCCAGCAGTGAGTCACACGAGCAGTACTTC
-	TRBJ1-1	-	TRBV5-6	CASSLDRANTEAFF	TGTGCCAGCAGCTTGGACAGGGCGAACACTGAAGCTTTCTTT
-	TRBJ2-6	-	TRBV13	CASSLSGSGANVLTF	TGTGCCAGCAGCTTATCAGGGTCAGGGGCCAACGTCCTGACTTTC
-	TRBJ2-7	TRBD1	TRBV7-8	CASSERDSSYEQYF	TGTGCCAGCAGCGAGAGGGACAGCTCCTACGAGCAGTACTTC
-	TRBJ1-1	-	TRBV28	CASSGPRVRNTEAFF	TGTGCCAGCAGCGGACCCAGGGTTCGAAACACTGAAGCTTTCTTT
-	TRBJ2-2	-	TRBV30	CAWSGTHTGELFF	TGTGCCTGGAGCGGGACTCACACCGGGGAGCTGTTTTTT
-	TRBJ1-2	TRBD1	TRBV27	CASTSGGDGYTF	TGTGCCAGCACGTCAGGGGGCGATGGCTACACCTTC
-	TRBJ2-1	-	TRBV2	CASRDTGTQLRNEQFF	TGTGCCAGCAGGGATACCGGGACCCAGCTACGGAATGAGCAGTTCTTC
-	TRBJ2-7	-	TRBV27	CASTTNFREQYF	TGTGCCAGCACAACTAACTTTAGGGAGCAGTACTTC
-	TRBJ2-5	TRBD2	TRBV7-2	CASSAGLAGVGETQYF	TGTGCCAGCAGCGCCGGACTAGCGGGAGTGGGAGAGACCCAGTACTTC
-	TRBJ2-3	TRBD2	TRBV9	CASSLAGSNTQYF	TGTGCCAGCAGCCTAGCGGGATCCAATACGCAGTATTTT
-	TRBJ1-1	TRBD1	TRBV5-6	CASSLGVRGLLNTEAFF	TGTGCCAGCAGCTTGGGGGTCAGGGGGCTTTTAAACACTGAAGCTTTCTTT
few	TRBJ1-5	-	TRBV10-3	CAISDVGDDNQPQHF	TGTGCCATCAGTGATGTAGGGGACGATAATCAGCCCCAGCATTTT